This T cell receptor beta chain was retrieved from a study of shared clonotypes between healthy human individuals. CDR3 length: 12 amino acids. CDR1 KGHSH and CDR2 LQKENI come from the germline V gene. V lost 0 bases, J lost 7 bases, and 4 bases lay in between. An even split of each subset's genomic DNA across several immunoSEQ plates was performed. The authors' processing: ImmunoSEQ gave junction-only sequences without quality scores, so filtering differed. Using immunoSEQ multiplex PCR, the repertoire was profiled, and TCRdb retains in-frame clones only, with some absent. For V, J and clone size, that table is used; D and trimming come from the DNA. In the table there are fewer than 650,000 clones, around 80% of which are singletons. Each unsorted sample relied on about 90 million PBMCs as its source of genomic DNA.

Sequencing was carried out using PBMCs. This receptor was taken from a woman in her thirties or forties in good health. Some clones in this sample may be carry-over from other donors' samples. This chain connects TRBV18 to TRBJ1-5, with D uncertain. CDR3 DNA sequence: TGTGCCAGCTCACCACCGGGACAGCCCCAGCATTTT. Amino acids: CASSPPGQPQHF.